The clone carrying this T cell receptor beta chain was counted only a few times. The antigen is undetermined. Donors gave roughly 9.1 milliliters of peripheral blood apiece. The second PCR ran roughly 7 to 12 cycles with a sample-barcoded 5' primer and J-beta primers. TCRdb re-analysed the 5' RACE reads in MiXCR, keeping a single row per CDR3 protein. The top ten hold 20% to 25% of the sample, which has 730,000 or so distinct CDR3 sequences, about 42% seen once. Germline-derived CDR1 and CDR2 are MNHEY and SVGAGI. Trimming shortened V by 1 base and J by 4 bases, and 13 bases separated the two germline ends. The CDR3 length is 16 residues. This entry is derived from a study of blood T cells in healthy people across ages. On the study more broadly: Through template switching, about one barcoded beta molecule was captured per two T cells, as measured in model experiments.

General study findings and limits: TCR beta diversity was tightly associated with the proportion of naive T cells.

Sequenced sample: blood. The chain has TRBV6-5 and TRBJ1-4; weak D call: TRBD1 (5 bases). This sequence was found in a woman aged 60-75 years in good health. CDR3 region: CASSYLGTDYNEKLFF. The CDR3 DNA reads TGTGCCAGCAGTTACTTAGGGACGGATTATAATGAAAAACTGTTTTTT.